This T cell receptor beta chain comes out of a study of blood T cells in healthy people across ages. Only a few counts were recorded for this clonotype. The CDR3 is 15 residues long. V was pared by 4 bases and J by 5 bases, with 17 bases between. The germline CDR1 and CDR2 sequences are SGHRS and YFSETQ. A second PCR, run for about 7 to 12 cycles, used a sample-barcoded 5' primer plus a J-beta primer mix. Every cDNA molecule carried a tag from a template-switch adaptor bearing 12 random nucleotides. TCRdb re-called the 5' RACE reads through MiXCR, storing one row per CDR3 protein. Of hundreds of thousands of distinct CDR3 sequences in the sample, around 25% were seen once. These data were likewise used in another study, on T cells of mothers and their children.

The J gene is TRBJ2-3, the V gene TRBV5-1; D possibly corresponds to TRBD2 (7 bases). Sequenced sample: blood. The TCR comes from a boy aged 5-17 years in good health. The CDR3 DNA reads as TGCGCCAGCAGCCCGGCTGCGGGGGCCGGAGATACGCAGTATTTT. Protein product: CASSPAAGAGDTQYF.